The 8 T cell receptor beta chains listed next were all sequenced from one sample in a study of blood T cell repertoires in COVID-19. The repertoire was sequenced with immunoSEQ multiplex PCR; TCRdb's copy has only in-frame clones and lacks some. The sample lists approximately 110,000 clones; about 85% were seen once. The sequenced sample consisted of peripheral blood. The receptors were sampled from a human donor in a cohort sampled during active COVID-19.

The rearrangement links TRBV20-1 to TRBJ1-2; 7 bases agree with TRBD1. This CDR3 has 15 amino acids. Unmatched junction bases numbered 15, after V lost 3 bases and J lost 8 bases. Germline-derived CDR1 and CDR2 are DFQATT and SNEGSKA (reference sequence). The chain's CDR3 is CSASGSGQQIWGYTF. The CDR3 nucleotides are TGCAGTGCTAGTGGATCGGGACAGCAAATCTGGGGCTACACCTTC.

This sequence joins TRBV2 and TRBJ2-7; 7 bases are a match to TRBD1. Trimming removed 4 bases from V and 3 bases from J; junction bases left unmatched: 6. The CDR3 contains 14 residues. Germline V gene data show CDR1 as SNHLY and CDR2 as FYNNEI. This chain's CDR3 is CASSGDREGYEQYF. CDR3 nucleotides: TGTGCCAGCAGTGGAGACAGGGAAGGCTACGAGCAGTACTTC.

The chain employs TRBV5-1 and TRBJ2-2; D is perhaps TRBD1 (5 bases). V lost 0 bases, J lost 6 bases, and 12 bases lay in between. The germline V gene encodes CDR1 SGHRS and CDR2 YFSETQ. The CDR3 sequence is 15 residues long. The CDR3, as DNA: TGCGCCAGCAGCTTGGAGGCCAGGGCGCCCGGGGAGCTGTTTTTT. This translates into CASSLEARAPGELFF.

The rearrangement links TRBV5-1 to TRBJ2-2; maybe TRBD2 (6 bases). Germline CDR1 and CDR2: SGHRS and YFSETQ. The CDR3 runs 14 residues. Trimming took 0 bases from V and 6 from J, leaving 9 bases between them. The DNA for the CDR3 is TGCGCCAGCAGCTTGGGGGCTAGCGCCGGGGAGCTGTTTTTT. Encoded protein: CASSLGASAGELFF.

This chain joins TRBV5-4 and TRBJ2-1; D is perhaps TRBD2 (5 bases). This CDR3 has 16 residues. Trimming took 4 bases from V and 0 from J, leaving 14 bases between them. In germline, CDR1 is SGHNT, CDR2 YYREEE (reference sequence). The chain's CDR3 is CASSPEGLGSYNEQFF. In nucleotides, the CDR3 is TGTGCCAGCAGCCCCGAGGGCCTCGGCTCCTACAATGAGCAGTTCTTC.

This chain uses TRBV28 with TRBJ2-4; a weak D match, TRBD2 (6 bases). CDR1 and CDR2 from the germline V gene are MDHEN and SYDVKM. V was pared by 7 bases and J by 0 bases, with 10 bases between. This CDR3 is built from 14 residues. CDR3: CASMSGLAKNIQYF. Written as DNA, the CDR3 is TGTGCCAGCATGAGCGGGCTAGCCAAAAACATTCAGTACTTC.

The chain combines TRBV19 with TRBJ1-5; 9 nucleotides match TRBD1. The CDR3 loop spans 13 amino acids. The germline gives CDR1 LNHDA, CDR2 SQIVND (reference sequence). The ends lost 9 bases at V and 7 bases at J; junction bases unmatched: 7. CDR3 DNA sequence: TGTGCCAGCTCTGGGACAGGGCGGCAGCCCCAGCATTTT. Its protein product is CASSGTGRQPQHF. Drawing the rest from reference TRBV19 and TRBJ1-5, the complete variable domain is DGGITQSPKYLFRKEGQNVTLSCEQNLNHDAMYWYRQDPGQGLRLIYYSQIVNDFQKGDIAEGYSVSREKKESFPLTVTSAQKNPTAFYLCASSGTGRQPQHFGDGTRLSIL.

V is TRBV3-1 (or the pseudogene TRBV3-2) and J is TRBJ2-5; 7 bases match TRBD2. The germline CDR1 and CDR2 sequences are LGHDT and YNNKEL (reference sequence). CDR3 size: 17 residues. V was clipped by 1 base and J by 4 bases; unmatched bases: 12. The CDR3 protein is CASSQGRSGNFLETQYF. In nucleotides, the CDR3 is TGTGCCAGCAGCCAAGGAAGGAGCGGGAATTTCCTAGAGACCCAGTACTTC.